A selection of T cell receptor beta chains follows, all from one sample in a study of blood T cell repertoires in COVID-19. Libraries were prepared by immunoSEQ multiplex PCR; TCRdb keeps only in-frame clonotypes and omits some of them. This table holds about 90,000 clones, roughly 92% found once. The material sequenced was peripheral blood. Receptors originate from a woman aged 55-69 years with active COVID-19. Both conserved end residues are part of each CDR3. A D gene is named only where the DNA matches it firmly. Some rows mark clone size as missing; the rest say once, few, many or name a class of expanded clone.

J gene | clone size | V gene | D gene | CDR3 DNA | CDR3 protein
TRBJ2-4 | once | TRBV28 | NA | TGTGCCAGCAGTTTACCCCCCAGGGCTGGGTGGAACATTCAGTACTTC | CASSLPPRAGWNIQYF
TRBJ2-3 | NA | TRBV9 | NA | TGTGCCAGCAGCGTAGCTACGGATACGCAGTATTTT | CASSVATDTQYF
TRBJ2-3 | NA | TRBV2 | TRBD2 | TGTGCCACCAGGACTAGTGTGGATACGCAGTATTTT | CATRTSVDTQYF
TRBJ1-1 | NA | TRBV28 | NA | TGTGCCAGCAGTTCGACAGGGAACACTGAAGCTTTCTTT | CASSSTGNTEAFF
TRBJ2-7 | once | TRBV10-2 | TRBD2 | TGCGCCACAATCCGGCAGCGGGAGGGGGGGCTCTCCTACGAGCAGTACTTC | CATIRQREGGLSYEQYF
TRBJ1-6 | few | TRBV6-5 | TRBD1 | TGTGCCAGCAGTTACTCGACAGGGAAGAATTCACCCCTCCACTTT | CASSYSTGKNSPLHF
TRBJ2-7 | NA | TRBV6-5 | TRBD1 | TGTGCCAGCAGCAACCGGGACAGGGAGCAGTACTTC | CASSNRDREQYF
TRBJ1-1 | NA | TRBV2 | NA | TGTGCCAGCAGTTCCCAGGGAAGTCTCGAAGCTTTCTTT | CASSSQGSLEAFF
TRBJ2-5 | NA | TRBV3-1/TRBV3-2 | NA | TGTGCCAGCAGCGGTAGCTGGAGCGGAGAGACCCAGTACTTC | CASSGSWSGETQYF
TRBJ2-5 | NA | TRBV29-1 | TRBD2 | TGCAGCGTGGAGCTAGCGGGAGGGCCTGGGGAGACCCAGTACTTC | CSVELAGGPGETQYF
TRBJ2-3 | NA | TRBV5-6 | TRBD1 | TGTGCCAGCAGCCTAGGACAGGGAGGAGGAGATACGCAGTATTTT | CASSLGQGGGDTQYF
TRBJ2-7 | NA | TRBV7-2 | TRBD1 | TGTGCCAGCAGCTTAGGACAGGGGGGGTCCTACGAGCAGTACTTC | CASSLGQGGSYEQYF
TRBJ2-7 | NA | TRBV30 | TRBD1 | TGTGCCTGGAGCGCCCCCCCCGGGACAGGGGCTCGGGAGCAGTACTTC | CAWSAPPGTGAREQYF
TRBJ2-5 | NA | TRBV7-2 | NA | TGTGCCAGCAGCCGGAATCCGTGGCGGCTAGAGACCCAGTACTTC | CASSRNPWRLETQYF
TRBJ1-1 | NA | TRBV10-3 | TRBD1 | TGTGCCATCAGTGAGAGGGTCAGGGGGGACACTGAAGCTTTCTTT | CAISERVRGDTEAFF
TRBJ2-7 | NA | TRBV11-2 | TRBD1 | TGTGCCAGCAGCCCAGGGGGCTCTAGGTACGAGCAGTACTTC | CASSPGGSRYEQYF
TRBJ2-1 | NA | TRBV30 | TRBD2 | TGTGCCTGGGGGCGGGGGGCTGGCGAGAATGAGCAGTTCTTC | CAWGRGAGENEQFF
TRBJ2-2 | once | TRBV30 | NA | TGTGCCTGGAGCCGGGACTCTTTCACCGGGGAGCTGTTTTTT | CAWSRDSFTGELFF
TRBJ1-1 | NA | TRBV6-5 | NA | TGTGCCAGCAAGCCATCCGGGGGCACTGAAGCTTTCTTT | CASKPSGGTEAFF
TRBJ2-1 | NA | TRBV30 | NA | TGTGCCTGGATAGGAGGGAGGAATGAGCAGTTCTTC | CAWIGGRNEQFF
TRBJ1-2 | NA | TRBV27 | NA | TGTGCCAGCAGCAGAGGCAGCTCTAACTATGGCTACACCTTC | CASSRGSSNYGYTF
TRBJ2-7 | NA | TRBV7-6 | NA | TGTGCCAGCAGCTTAGAGGGGAGCGGGTTGGAGCAGTACTTC | CASSLEGSGLEQYF
TRBJ2-3 | NA | TRBV5-1 | TRBD1 | TGCGCCAGCAGCGGGGGACAGGGGGCGAGAGATACGCAGTATTTT | CASSGGQGARDTQYF
TRBJ2-1 | NA | TRBV30 | TRBD2 | TGTGCCTGGAAAAGGACGGGCCTAGCGGGTTACAATGAGCAGTTCTTC | CAWKRTGLAGYNEQFF
TRBJ1-2 | NA | TRBV27 | TRBD1 | TGTGCCAGCAGTTTTAGGACAGGAGCGACTAACTATGGCTACACCTTC | CASSFRTGATNYGYTF
TRBJ2-5 | NA | TRBV12-5 | TRBD1 | TGTGCTAGTGGTTTGCCGGACAGGGTAGAGACCCAGTACTTC | CASGLPDRVETQYF
TRBJ2-1 | once | TRBV21-1 | NA | TGTGCCAGCAGCCTAGCGGGGCCTCCACCTTCCTACAATGAGCAGTTCTTC | CASSLAGPPPSYNEQFF
TRBJ2-3 | NA | TRBV10-3 | NA | TGTGCCACCCGGGGCACAGATACGCAGTATTTT | CATRGTDTQYF
TRBJ1-2 | NA | TRBV30 | NA | TGTGCCTGGGCTCTAGTGAGTAATGAAGGCTACACCTTC | CAWALVSNEGYTF
TRBJ1-1 | few | TRBV5-1 | NA | TGCGCCAGCAGCCAGGAGAACACTGAAGCTTTCTTT | CASSQENTEAFF
TRBJ2-7 | NA | TRBV6-5 | NA | TGTGCCAGCGGGGGGGGGCAGGGGCAGGCCTACGAGCAGTACTTC | CASGGGQGQAYEQYF
TRBJ2-7 | NA | TRBV27 | NA | TGTGCCAGCAGTTTATCTGGGGCGGTGCGGTACGAGCAGTACTTC | CASSLSGAVRYEQYF
TRBJ1-1 | NA | TRBV5-1 | NA | TGCGCCACCTCAGGGTCACCTCCTTATGAAGCTTTCTTT | CATSGSPPYEAFF
TRBJ1-1 | NA | TRBV5-1 | TRBD1 | TGCGCCAGCAGCTTGTCAGGGGGAGGCACTGAAGCTTTCTTT | CASSLSGGGTEAFF
TRBJ1-3 | NA | TRBV19 | NA | TGTGCCAGTATCGACAGCAGCTCTGGAAACACCATATATTTT | CASIDSSSGNTIYF
TRBJ2-1 | NA | TRBV30 | TRBD2 | TGTGCCTGGAGTGGGCTAGCGGGAGTACGTAATGAGCAGTTCTTC | CAWSGLAGVRNEQFF
TRBJ2-7 | NA | TRBV10-3 | TRBD2 | TGTGCCGCCGGGGGGGGAACCTCCTACGAGCAGTACTTC | CAAGGGTSYEQYF
TRBJ2-2 | once | TRBV28 | TRBD2 | TGTGCCAGCAGCACCTCTAGCGGGGGCACCGGGGAGCTGTTTTTT | CASSTSSGGTGELFF
TRBJ2-3 | NA | TRBV7-8 | NA | TGTGCCAGCAGCCCCGGAGGGTGGGGGACGCAGTATTTT | CASSPGGWGTQYF
TRBJ1-3 | NA | TRBV29-1 | TRBD1 | TGCAGCGTTGAAGCCAGGGGGTTCGGGGGCTTTGGAAACACCATATATTTT | CSVEARGFGGFGNTIYF